These T cell receptor beta chains were read from a single sample in a study of identical twins. From the 5' RACE reads, TCRdb called clonotypes with MiXCR, one entry per CDR3 protein. This sample has 240,000 or so distinct CDR3 sequences; roughly a tenth occur once, and the top ten carry approximately 11%. The sample consisted of memory T cells sorted from blood. Receptor source: a man aged 45-65 years in good health. Both conserved end residues are part of each CDR3. D genes are given only for firm matches. The size entry is marked missing in some rows and otherwise reads once, few, many or a size class.

>TRBJ1-5|TRBV15|.|.
CATSRAGATQPPHF
TGTGCCACCAGCAGAGCAGGGGCCACCCAGCCCCCGCATTTT
>TRBJ2-7|TRBV7-8|many|.
CASSDLQWDSYEQYF
TGTGCCAGCAGCGACCTACAGTGGGACTCCTACGAGCAGTACTTC
>TRBJ2-4|TRBV2|.|TRBD1
CASSLPDRAVQYF
TGTGCCAGCAGCCTTCCCGACAGGGCAGTTCAGTACTTC
>TRBJ2-3|TRBV4-3|few|TRBD1
CASSQKARGRIDTQYF
TGCGCCAGCAGCCAAAAAGCCAGGGGGCGGATTGATACGCAGTATTTT
>TRBJ2-3|TRBV9|.|TRBD2
CASSVGGGTQDTQYF
TGTGCCAGCAGCGTAGGGGGGGGGACCCAGGATACGCAGTATTTT
>TRBJ1-2|TRBV14|.|.
CASSPLGGEDYGYTF
TGTGCCAGCAGCCCCCTGGGAGGGGAGGACTATGGCTACACCTTC
>TRBJ2-1|TRBV5-5|few|.
CASSLSGIGNEQFF
TGTGCCAGCAGCTTGAGTGGGATAGGCAATGAGCAGTTCTTC
>TRBJ1-1|TRBV10-3|many|TRBD1
CAISDSQGSTEAFF
TGTGCCATCAGTGATTCACAGGGGAGCACTGAAGCTTTCTTT
>TRBJ2-2|TRBV7-2|.|.
CASSLRIGRGGTGELFF
TGTGCCAGCAGCTTACGTATCGGCAGGGGGGGCACCGGGGAGCTGTTTTTT
>TRBJ2-1|TRBV20-1|.|TRBD2
CSARDRRRGGINEQFF
TGCAGTGCTAGAGATCGGAGGCGGGGGGGTATTAATGAGCAGTTCTTC
>TRBJ2-5|TRBV12-3/TRBV12-4|many|.
CASSYWAGGEETQYF
TGTGCCAGCAGTTATTGGGCTGGAGGAGAAGAGACCCAGTACTTC
>TRBJ1-5|TRBV6-2/TRBV6-3|few|TRBD1
CASSRTGSNQPQHF
TGTGCCAGCAGTCGGACAGGGAGCAATCAGCCCCAGCATTTT
>TRBJ2-1|TRBV20-1|few|.
CSARDPGRYEQFF
TGCAGTGCTAGGGACCCTGGGAGGTATGAGCAGTTCTTC
>TRBJ1-1|TRBV20-1|few|.
CSALGPMNTEAFF
TGCAGTGCTTTAGGACCAATGAACACTGAAGCTTTCTTT
>TRBJ2-7|TRBV7-2|.|TRBD2
CASSLTAGDTELYF
TGTGCCAGCAGCTTAACAGCGGGGGACACTGAGCTGTACTTC
>TRBJ2-3|TRBV12-3/TRBV12-4|many|TRBD1
CASILDRSTDTQYF
TGTGCCAGCATCCTGGACAGGAGCACAGATACGCAGTATTTT
>TRBJ1-3|TRBV20-1|few|TRBD1
CSAPSRTGGPRTASGNTIYF
TGCAGTGCCCCAAGCAGGACAGGGGGCCCCCGGACGGCTTCTGGAAACACCATATATTTT
>TRBJ2-4|TRBV4-3|few|TRBD2
CASSQLAGVEGNIQYF
TGCGCCAGCAGCCAACTAGCGGGAGTTGAGGGAAACATTCAGTACTTC
>TRBJ1-3|TRBV15|many|.
CATSRGGDSGNTIYF
TGTGCCACCAGCAGAGGGGGAGACTCTGGAAACACCATATATTTT
>TRBJ1-1|TRBV23-1|.|.
CASSQSKETENNEAFF
TGCGCCAGCAGTCAATCGAAGGAGACGGAGAACAATGAAGCTTTCTTT
>TRBJ2-1|TRBV6-5|.|.
CASKGIDNEQFF
TGTGCCAGCAAAGGGATCGACAATGAGCAGTTCTTC
>TRBJ2-7|TRBV27|many|.
CASSLRGVDPRAEQYF
TGTGCCAGCAGTTTACGTGGCGTCGACCCAAGGGCGGAGCAGTACTTC
>TRBJ1-6|TRBV6-5|many|.
CASSYSLANSPLHF
TGTGCCAGCAGTTACAGTTTGGCGAATTCACCCCTCCACTTT
>TRBJ2-1|TRBV4-3|few|.
CASSPLVGGPINNEQFF
TGCGCCAGCAGCCCCCTTGTGGGGGGGCCAATCAACAATGAGCAGTTCTTC
>TRBJ1-1|TRBV7-2|many|.
CASSKDGGLFGAFF
TGTGCCAGCAGCAAAGACGGGGGGCTCTTTGGAGCTTTCTTT
>TRBJ1-2|TRBV29-1|many|TRBD1
CSLNVGTGDGYTF
TGCAGCCTCAATGTGGGGACAGGGGATGGCTACACCTTC
>TRBJ2-5|TRBV14|many|.
CASSSRGYSAGETQYF
TGTGCCAGCAGCTCTAGGGGATACTCGGCGGGGGAGACCCAGTACTTC
>TRBJ2-1|TRBV25-1|many|TRBD1
CASRKGTGPYNEQFF
TGTGCCAGCAGAAAAGGGACAGGGCCTTACAATGAGCAGTTCTTC
>TRBJ2-6|TRBV7-8|many|.
CASSPSRGSGANVLTF
TGTGCCAGCAGCCCGAGTCGGGGCTCTGGGGCCAACGTCCTGACTTTC
>TRBJ2-1|TRBV20-1|.|TRBD2
CSARVSSGSNYNEQFF
TGCAGTGCTAGAGTGTCTAGCGGGAGCAACTACAATGAGCAGTTCTTC
>TRBJ2-2|TRBV11-2|few|.
CASSLRALAGELFF
TGTGCCAGCAGCTTAAGGGCCTTGGCTGGGGAGCTGTTTTTT
>TRBJ1-6|TRBV30|.|.
CAWSKPDPNSPLHF
TGTGCCTGGAGCAAACCGGACCCTAATTCACCCCTCCACTTT
>TRBJ2-3|TRBV5-1|.|TRBD2
CASTPETSGSRAYF
TGCGCCAGCACTCCCGAGACTAGCGGGAGTCGGGCGTATTTT
>TRBJ1-4|TRBV12-3/TRBV12-4|many|TRBD1
CASRPSPGQGEEKLFF
TGTGCCAGCAGGCCATCCCCGGGACAGGGCGAGGAAAAACTGTTTTTT
>TRBJ2-3|TRBV21-1|many|.
CASRGTDGTSSPDTQYF
TGTGCCAGCAGGGGAACAGACGGGACTAGCAGCCCAGATACGCAGTATTTT
>TRBJ2-5|TRBV12-3/TRBV12-4|many|.
CASRRAQETQYF
TGTGCCAGCAGACGGGCCCAAGAGACCCAGTACTTC
>TRBJ2-2|TRBV18|.|.
CASSPRQVRITGELFF
TGTGCCAGCTCACCCCGACAGGTTCGGATCACCGGGGAGCTGTTTTTT
>TRBJ2-7|TRBV7-6|.|.
CASSLGGDRRSSYEQYF
TGTGCCAGCAGCTTAGGGGGGGACAGAAGGAGCTCCTACGAGCAGTACTTC
>TRBJ2-6|TRBV10-2|.|.
CASSDWAGGTGANVLTF
TGCGCCAGCAGTGATTGGGCAGGAGGGACTGGGGCCAACGTCCTGACTTTC
>TRBJ2-2|TRBV6-1|many|.
CASTRLHSNTGELFF
TGTGCCAGCACCAGACTCCATTCGAACACCGGGGAGCTGTTTTTT
>TRBJ1-1|TRBV11-2|many|.
CASSLDGGVGTEAFF
TGTGCCAGCAGCTTAGATGGGGGGGTGGGTACTGAAGCTTTCTTT
>TRBJ2-5|TRBV2|.|.
CASSLQGWGETQYF
TGTGCCAGCAGTCTACAGGGATGGGGCGAGACCCAGTACTTC
>TRBJ1-2|TRBV28|.|.
CASRRTANYGYTF
TGTGCCAGCAGGCGGACAGCTAACTATGGCTACACCTTC
>TRBJ2-5|TRBV7-3|many|.
CASSLTGAGETQYF
TGTGCCAGCAGCTTAACAGGGGCAGGAGAGACCCAGTACTTC
>TRBJ1-1|TRBV6-1|many|.
CASSATVMNTEAFF
TGTGCCAGCAGTGCTACAGTTATGAACACTGAAGCTTTCTTT
>TRBJ1-1|TRBV6-5|many|.
CASSRHQGEAFF
TGTGCCAGCAGTCGTCACCAGGGGGAAGCTTTCTTT
>TRBJ2-1|TRBV7-9|few|TRBD1
CASSPRDRNYNEQFF
TGTGCCAGCAGCCCCCGGGACAGGAACTACAATGAGCAGTTCTTC
>TRBJ2-5|TRBV5-4|.|.
CASSLRDQETQYF
TGTGCCAGCAGCTTACGGGACCAAGAGACCCAGTACTTC
>TRBJ2-1|TRBV20-1|few|TRBD2
CSARGLAGEIGYNEQFF
TGCAGTGCTAGAGGGCTAGCGGGAGAAATAGGCTACAATGAGCAGTTCTTC
>TRBJ2-5|TRBV29-1|.|.
CSTNGGGVRETQYF
TGCAGCACCAACGGAGGAGGGGTGCGGGAGACCCAGTACTTC
>TRBJ2-7|TRBV21-1|.|.
CASRARDRVNEQYF
TGTGCCAGCAGGGCCCGGGACAGGGTAAACGAGCAGTACTTC
>TRBJ2-1|TRBV7-6|.|TRBD2
CASSPLAGDSYNEQFF
TGTGCCAGCAGCCCCCTAGCGGGGGACTCCTACAATGAGCAGTTCTTC